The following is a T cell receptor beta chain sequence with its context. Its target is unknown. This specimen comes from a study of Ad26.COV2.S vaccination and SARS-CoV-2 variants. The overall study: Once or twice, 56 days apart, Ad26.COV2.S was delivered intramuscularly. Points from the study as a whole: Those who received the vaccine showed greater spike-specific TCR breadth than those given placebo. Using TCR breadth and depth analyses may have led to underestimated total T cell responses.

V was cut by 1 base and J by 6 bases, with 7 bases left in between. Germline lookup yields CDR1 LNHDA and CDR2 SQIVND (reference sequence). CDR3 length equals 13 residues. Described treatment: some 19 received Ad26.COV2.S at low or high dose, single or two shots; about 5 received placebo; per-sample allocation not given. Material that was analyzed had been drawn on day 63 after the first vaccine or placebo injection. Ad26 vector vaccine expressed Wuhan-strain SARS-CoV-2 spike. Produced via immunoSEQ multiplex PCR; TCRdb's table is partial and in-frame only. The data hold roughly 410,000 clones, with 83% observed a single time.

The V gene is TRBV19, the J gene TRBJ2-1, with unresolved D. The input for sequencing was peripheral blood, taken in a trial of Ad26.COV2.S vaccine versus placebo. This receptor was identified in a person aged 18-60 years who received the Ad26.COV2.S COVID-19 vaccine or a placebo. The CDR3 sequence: CASSIAAVNEQFF. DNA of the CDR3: TGTGCCAGTAGTATAGCGGCGGTCAATGAGCAGTTCTTC.